The 28 T cell receptor beta chains presented below share a single source sample, sequenced in a study of CD8 T cells in Susac syndrome. A quantity of roughly 0.5 to 1 ug RNA underwent reverse transcription using random hexamers. MiXCR, run by TCRdb on the immunoSEQ multiplex PCR reads, gives a single entry per CDR3 protein. This sample carries about 300,000 distinct CDR3 sequences, 89% of them seen once, and the ten largest clones take around 0.18%. Sequencing was performed on CD8+ T cells from PBMCs. Receptors were obtained from a human donor with multiple sclerosis.

This sequence joins TRBV4-3 and TRBJ2-7; 9 bases match TRBD2. The germline gives CDR1 LGHNA, CDR2 YSLEER. The CDR3 totals 15 residues. Germline trimming cut 4 bases from V and 3 bases from J; bases unmatched to any gene: 7. CDR3 sequence reads: CASSPTTSGDYEQYF. DNA of the CDR3: TGCGCCAGCAGCCCAACGACTAGCGGAGACTACGAGCAGTACTTC.

This rearrangement joins TRBV6-4 to TRBJ2-1, with 9 bases fitting TRBD2. Looked up from germline, CDR1 is MRHNA and CDR2 is SNTAGT. This CDR3 spans 18 amino acids. V lost 0 bases and J lost 2; bases outside the gene matches: 8. CDR3 sequence (DNA): TGTGCCAGCAGTGACTCCCTAAATAGCGGGGGCCCCTACAATGAGCAGTTCTTC. It translates to CASSDSLNSGGPYNEQFF.

The J gene is TRBJ2-5, the V gene TRBV24-1; TRBD2 aligns across 7 bases. The CDR3 extends over 14 amino acids. Germline values: CDR1 KGHDR, CDR2 SFDVKD. V lost 6 bases and J lost 2; bases outside the gene matches: 5. CDR3: CATSPSGTQETQYF. The CDR3 DNA follows: TGTGCCACCAGTCCTAGCGGCACTCAAGAGACCCAGTACTTC.

CDR3 residues: CASSLPQPDRVIYGYTF. In nucleotides, the CDR3 is TGTGCCAGCAGCCTACCACAACCGGACAGGGTTATTTATGGCTACACCTTC. This rearrangement joins TRBV7-4 to TRBJ1-2; TRBD1 agrees at 8 bases. Trimming cost V 5 bases and J 5 bases; bases outside gene matches: 16. CDR3 length: 17 residues. The germline gives CDR1 SGHVT, CDR2 SQSDAQ.

The genes are TRBV29-1 and TRBJ2-1; no definite D call. Trimming shortened V by 4 bases and J by 10 bases, and 8 bases separated the two germline ends. This CDR3 spans 10 amino acids. In germline, CDR1 is SQVTM, CDR2 ANQGSEA. CDR3 protein: CSVVSAEQFF. The CDR3 region has the DNA TGCAGCGTTGTGTCAGCGGAGCAGTTCTTC.

V is TRBV10-3 and J is TRBJ2-1; D possibly corresponds to TRBD1 (6 bases). V dropped 6 bases and J dropped 0 bases, with 21 bases sitting between them. The CDR3 loop spans 18 amino acids. Germline V gives CDR1 ENHRY, CDR2 SYGVKD. The CDR3 nucleotides are TGTGCCATCAGCCGATACAGGGAGCTACAGAGCTCCTACAATGAGCAGTTCTTC. Translation gives CAISRYRELQSSYNEQFF.

A word on this clonotype: Germline and junction disagree at one end, which may indicate a read error. This sequence joins TRBV5-1 and TRBJ2-5, with D possibly matching TRBD1 (6 bases). The CDR3 runs 14 residues. Germline lookup yields CDR1 SGHRS and CDR2 YFSETQ. CDR3 region: CASSLRDIAESQYF. CDR3 nucleotides: TGCGCCAGCAGCCTCCGGGACATCGCCGAGAGCCAGTACTTC.

V and J are TRBV18 and TRBJ2-4; maybe TRBD1 (7 bases). There are 19 residues in the CDR3. Trimming stripped 4 bases from V and 0 bases from J, with 22 bases between. The V gene's germline CDR1 is KGHSH and CDR2 LQKENI. In nucleotides, the CDR3 is TGTGCCAGCTCACTAGCGGACAGGACGGTTGACTTAGCCAAAAACATTCAGTACTTC. This codes for CASSLADRTVDLAKNIQYF.

This chain uses TRBV4-3 with TRBJ1-5; D ambiguous. The CDR3 has 17 amino acids. Trimming shortened V by 0 bases and J by 2 bases, and 14 bases separated the two germline ends. Germline loops: CDR1 LGHNA, CDR2 YSLEER. CDR3 residues: CASSQELGGFGNQPQHF. For the CDR3, the DNA is TGCGCCAGCAGCCAAGAGCTGGGCGGGTTTGGCAATCAGCCCCAGCATTTT.

This chain uses TRBV28 with TRBJ2-7; TRBD1 or TRBD2 may be the D gene (6 bases each). The CDR3 contains 15 residues. Germline V gives CDR1 MDHEN, CDR2 SYDVKM. The ends were cut back, 6 bases at V and 3 bases at J, with 18 bases in the middle. DNA for the CDR3: TGTGCCAGCAGCTCCCCCGTGGAGGGACACTACGAGCAGTACTTC. This sequence encodes CASSSPVEGHYEQYF. The whole variable domain, remainder taken from reference TRBV28 and TRBJ2-7, is DVKVTQSSRYLVKRTGEKVFLECVQDMDHENMFWYRQDPGLGLRLIYFSYDVKMKEKGDIPEGYSVSREKKERFSLILESASTNQTSMYLCASSSPVEGHYEQYFGPGTRLTVT.

This clonotype was detected only once. The rearrangement links TRBV29-1 to TRBJ2-2, with no clear D. This CDR3 region has 13 residues. The V gene's germline CDR1 is SQVTM and CDR2 ANQGSEA. Trimming cost V 4 bases and J 0 bases, with 6 bases left between them. In nucleotides, the CDR3 is TGCAGCGTTGCAGCACCGAACACCGGGGAGCTGTTTTTT. Translated: CSVAAPNTGELFF.

This clonotype was seen only once. The rearrangement joins TRBV28 to TRBJ2-5; TRBD1 matches 8 bases. The CDR3 length is 15 residues. Germline values: CDR1 MDHEN, CDR2 SYDVKM. Losses at the gene ends were 6 bases for V and 5 bases for J; bases not matched to a gene: 11. The CDR3 DNA reads TGTGCCAGCAGCCCGCCGGACAGGGTAACGGAGACCCAGTACTTC. It codes for CASSPPDRVTETQYF.

V gene TRBV20-1 combines with J gene TRBJ2-5; possible D gene TRBD2, 6 bases. The length of the CDR3 is 13 residues. Per the germline V gene, CDR1 is DFQATT and CDR2 is SNEGSKA (reference sequence). Trimming cost V 3 bases and J 4 bases, with 12 bases left between them. CDR3 in amino acids: CSASGQGGETQYF. The CDR3 DNA is TGCAGTGCTAGTGGGCAGGGAGGAGAGACCCAGTACTTC.

The V and J genes are TRBV7-9 and TRBJ2-3, with TRBD2 identical over 12 bases. The germline V gene encodes CDR1 SEHNR and CDR2 FQNEAQ (reference sequence). The length of the CDR3 is 17 residues. Trimming took 4 bases from V and 2 from J; bases not matched to a gene: 7. The CDR3 DNA is TGTGCCAGCAGCTCCACCCGGACTAGCGGGGACACAGATACGCAGTATTTT. Its translation is CASSSTRTSGDTDTQYF.

J is TRBJ2-7 and V is TRBV11-2; D not certain. There are 15 residues in the CDR3. Trimming took 1 base from V and 3 from J, leaving 13 bases between them. The germline V gene encodes CDR1 SGHAT and CDR2 FQNNGV. The CDR3 DNA reads as TGTGCCAGCAGCTTAGCCCCGGATATCGGCTACGAGCAGTACTTC. This encodes CASSLAPDIGYEQYF.

This clonotype came up once. This sequence joins TRBV27 and TRBJ2-3; 11 nucleotides match TRBD2. With 5 bases clipped from V and 2 bases from J, the junction kept 6 bases outside the gene matches. This CDR3 is 16 amino acids long. CDR1 is MNHEY, CDR2 SMNVEV, per germline (reference sequence). DNA for the CDR3: TGTGCCAGCAGTCCTGGGACTAGCGGAAACACAGATACGCAGTATTTT. It is translated as CASSPGTSGNTDTQYF.

V is TRBV7-9 and J is TRBJ2-3, with 14 bases identical to TRBD2. The V gene end was trimmed by 4 bases and the J gene end by 0 bases; junction bases not matched to a gene: 9. The germline gives CDR1 SEHNR, CDR2 FQNEAQ (reference sequence). The CDR3 spans 19 residues. The CDR3 DNA reads TGTGCCAGCAGCTCACGACTAGCGGGGGGGCAGAGGAGCACAGATACGCAGTATTTT. Its protein is CASSSRLAGGQRSTDTQYF.

V usage is TRBV7-9 and J usage is TRBJ2-7, with unresolved D. Trimming cost V 3 bases and J 1 base, with 7 bases left between them. The germline V gene encodes CDR1 SEHNR and CDR2 FQNEAQ (reference sequence). The CDR3 totals 13 residues. The CDR3 protein is CASSFPSSYEQYF. As DNA, the CDR3 is TGTGCCAGCAGCTTCCCTTCTTCCTACGAGCAGTACTTC.

The V call is TRBV20-1, the J call TRBJ1-1; D is unclear. V was cut by 8 bases and J by 0 bases, with 10 bases left in between. Germline CDR1 is DFQATT and CDR2 is SNEGSKA (reference sequence). The CDR3 runs 12 residues. The CDR3 DNA is TGCAGTCCAGACAACATGAACACTGAAGCTTTCTTT. This codes for CSPDNMNTEAFF.

The chain carries TRBV4-2 and TRBJ2-7, with 11 positions matching TRBD2. The V and J ends lost 4 bases and 0 bases, in that order; junction bases with no gene match: 11. CDR1 and CDR2 from the germline V gene are LGHNA and YNFKEQ. The CDR3 consists of 18 residues. Here the CDR3 reads CASSLEPLAGGTSYEQYF. The CDR3 DNA is TGTGCCAGCAGCCTAGAGCCGTTAGCGGGAGGGACCTCCTACGAGCAGTACTTC.

This chain uses TRBV5-6 with TRBJ2-1, with D possibly being TRBD2 (5 bases). Trimming removed 0 bases from V and 2 bases from J, with 12 bases in between. Germline loops: CDR1 SGHDT, CDR2 YYEEEE. This CDR3 is built from 16 residues. CDR3 sequence: CASSLEGLTTYNEQFF. DNA of the CDR3: TGTGCCAGCAGCTTGGAAGGACTGACCACCTACAATGAGCAGTTCTTC.

The chain is built from TRBV5-4 and TRBJ2-3; TRBD1 aligns across 8 bases. The CDR3 runs to 14 residues. The V segment lost 6 bases and the J segment 2 bases; nucleotides outside the gene matches: 5. The germline V gene has CDR1 SGHNT and CDR2 YYREEE (reference sequence). The CDR3 coding sequence is TGTGCCAGCAACCAGGGGGCCGACACAGATACGCAGTATTTT. It codes for CASNQGADTDTQYF.

This chain uses TRBV15 with TRBJ2-2, with D tentatively TRBD1 or TRBD2 (6 bases each). From germline, CDR1 is LNHNV and CDR2 YYDKDF (reference sequence). V lost 8 bases, J lost 5 bases, and 12 bases lay in between. This CDR3 region has 13 residues. The CDR3 protein is CATRRGGTGELFF. The CDR3 DNA sequence: TGTGCCACCCGTCGAGGGGGGACCGGGGAGCTGTTTTTT.

The V call is TRBV28, the J call TRBJ2-3; D might be TRBD1 (5 bases). V lost 4 bases, J lost 0 bases, and 11 bases lay in between. Germline V gives CDR1 MDHEN, CDR2 SYDVKM. This CDR3 contains 15 residues. Here the CDR3 reads CASSWTRVSTDTQYF. CDR3 coding DNA: TGTGCCAGCAGTTGGACCAGGGTGAGCACAGATACGCAGTATTTT.

V gene TRBV29-1 combines with J gene TRBJ1-1, with TRBD1 as a possible D gene (5 bases). The CDR3 runs 11 residues. Germline CDR1 and CDR2: SQVTM and ANQGSEA. The ends were cut back, 7 bases at V and 5 bases at J, with 11 bases in the middle. DNA of the CDR3: TGCAGCGCGACAGTGGAGACTGAAGCTTTCTTT. It is translated as CSATVETEAFF.

CDR3 residues: CSAPRAGGLDTQYF. The CDR3 DNA reads as TGCAGCGCGCCCCGGGCAGGGGGGCTAGATACGCAGTATTTT. J is TRBJ2-3 and V is TRBV29-1; a possible D gene is TRBD1 (7 bases). Germline V CDR1 and CDR2: SQVTM, ANQGSEA. V lost 7 bases, J lost 5 bases, and 19 bases lay in between. CDR3 size: 14 residues.

The count of this clonotype is one. The chain recombines TRBV29-1 with TRBJ2-2; D is possibly TRBD1 (7 bases). The CDR3 is made up of 14 amino acids. Trimming stripped 8 bases from V and 1 base from J, with 14 bases between. From germline, CDR1 is SQVTM and CDR2 ANQGSEA. The CDR3: CSSSRDRNTGELFF. DNA of the CDR3: TGCAGCTCCTCGCGGGACAGGAACACCGGGGAGCTGTTTTTT.

CDR3 DNA: TGTGCCAGCAGGGGACAGGGCAATGAGCAGTTCTTC. Protein sequence: CASRGQGNEQFF. The chain uses TRBV28 and TRBJ2-1; 9 bases fit TRBD1. Trimming took 6 bases from V and 6 from J; bases not matched to a gene: 0. The CDR3 is 12 residues long. The V gene's germline CDR1 is MDHEN and CDR2 SYDVKM.